One and the same sample provided the 22 T cell receptor beta chains below, sequenced in a study of blood T cell repertoires in COVID-19. Some clones are missing from TCRdb's copy, which holds only in-frame ones; the method was immunoSEQ multiplex PCR. The sample holds about 280,000 clones, 75% to 90% seen once. The sequencing input was peripheral blood. These receptors all stem from a woman in her thirties or forties who had recovered from COVID-19.

V and J are TRBV5-1 and TRBJ2-1; D perhaps matches TRBD1 (6 bases). V dropped 0 bases and J dropped 7 bases, with 8 bases sitting between them. CDR1 is SGHRS, CDR2 YFSETQ, per germline. The CDR3 is 13 amino acids. CDR3 region: CASSLGQGNEQFF. As DNA, the CDR3 is TGCGCCAGCAGCTTGGGGCAGGGGAATGAGCAGTTCTTC.

The CDR3 here is CASSQDWAGRSTDTQYF. CDR3 DNA sequence: TGTGCCAGCAGCCAAGACTGGGCGGGTCGTAGCACAGATACGCAGTATTTT. The V and J genes are TRBV3-1 (or the pseudogene TRBV3-2) and TRBJ2-3; TRBD2 might be the D (5 bases). The V end lost 0 bases, the J end lost 0 bases, and 13 bases lay between the germline ends. The V gene's germline CDR1 is LGHDT and CDR2 YNNKEL (reference sequence). The length of the CDR3 is 17 residues.

This clone was seen a single time. The chain combines TRBV5-1 with TRBJ1-1, with a weak D call TRBD1 (6 bases). V lost 2 bases to trimming and J lost 3 bases, with 11 bases between them. Germline V gene lookup returns CDR1 SGHRS and CDR2 YFSETQ. The CDR3 length is 14 residues. DNA of the CDR3: TGCGCCAGCAGCTTCGCCAGGGGAGACACTGAAGCTTTCTTT. The encoded protein is CASSFARGDTEAFF. The full variable domain, rest sourced from reference TRBV5-1 and TRBJ1-1, is KAGVTQTPRYLIKTRGQQVTLSCSPISGHRSVSWYQQTPGQGLQFLFEYFSETQRNKGNFPGRFSGRQFSNSRSEMNVSTLELGDSALYLCASSFARGDTEAFFGQGTRLTVV.

The chain joins TRBV5-1 to TRBJ2-1, with no clear D. Looked up from germline, CDR1 is SGHRS and CDR2 is YFSETQ. Trimming took 4 bases from V and 5 from J, leaving 10 bases between them. The CDR3 runs to 13 residues. The CDR3 coding sequence is TGCGCCAGCAGCGAGTTGAATGACAATGAGCAGTTCTTC. Amino acid sequence: CASSELNDNEQFF.

V gene TRBV12-5 combines with J gene TRBJ2-1; 8 nucleotides match TRBD1. The CDR3 covers 15 residues. Germline trimming cut 4 bases from V and 6 bases from J; bases unmatched to any gene: 8. CDR1 and CDR2 (germline): LGHNT, FRNRAP. For the CDR3, the DNA is TGTGCTAGTGGTTCCGGACAGGGCGATCTCAATGAGCAGTTCTTC. Protein product: CASGSGQGDLNEQFF. Based on the CDR3 plus reference TRBV12-5 and TRBJ2-1, the full variable domain is DARVTQTPRHKVTEMGQEVTMRCQPILGHNTVFWYRQTMMQGLELLAYFRNRAPLDDSGMPKDRFSAEMPDATLATLKIQPSEPRDSAVYFCASGSGQGDLNEQFFGPGTRLTVL.

The chain carries TRBV5-1 and TRBJ2-7, with D possibly TRBD2 on 6 matching bases. The CDR3 length is 15 residues. V dropped 4 bases and J dropped 6 bases, with 20 bases sitting between them. Germline V gene lookup returns CDR1 SGHRS and CDR2 YFSETQ. CDR3 sequence (DNA): TGCGCCAGCAGCATTAGCGGCCATACTACTGGCGAGCAGTACTTC. It encodes CASSISGHTTGEQYF. The complete variable domain, with remaining parts taken from reference TRBV5-1 and TRBJ2-7, reads KAGVTQTPRYLIKTRGQQVTLSCSPISGHRSVSWYQQTPGQGLQFLFEYFSETQRNKGNFPGRFSGRQFSNSRSEMNVSTLELGDSALYLCASSISGHTTGEQYFGPGTRLTVT.

The V call is TRBV2, the J call TRBJ2-7, with D perhaps matching TRBD1 (6 bases). Per the germline V gene, CDR1 is SNHLY and CDR2 is FYNNEI. V gave up 3 bases and J gave up 2 bases, with 11 bases separating them. The CDR3 has 14 amino acids. CDR3 in DNA: TGTGCCAGCAGTGAGTCAGGGGTGCCCTACGAGCAGTACTTC. This translates into CASSESGVPYEQYF.

This CDR3 reads CASSISVGEAFF. In nucleotides, the CDR3 is TGTGCCAGTAGTATAAGCGTGGGTGAAGCTTTCTTT. The rearrangement links TRBV19 to TRBJ1-1; unclear D gene. Germline loops: CDR1 LNHDA, CDR2 SQIVND (reference sequence). This CDR3 contains 12 residues. Trimming left V 2 bases short and J 7 bases short, with 8 bases between.

On this clone: The same CDR3 is also encoded by other DNA sequences in this sample. The chain carries TRBV5-1 and TRBJ2-7, with D possibly TRBD2 on 6 matching bases. Trimming took 0 bases from V and 0 from J, leaving 10 bases between them. CDR3 length: 15 amino acids. Germline-derived CDR1 and CDR2 are SGHRS and YFSETQ. The CDR3 loop reads CASSLEGGVSYEQYF. The DNA for the CDR3 is TGCGCCAGCAGCTTGGAAGGCGGGGTCTCCTACGAGCAGTACTTC. The entire variable domain, with the rest obtained from reference TRBV5-1 and TRBJ2-7, is as follows: KAGVTQTPRYLIKTRGQQVTLSCSPISGHRSVSWYQQTPGQGLQFLFEYFSETQRNKGNFPGRFSGRQFSNSRSEMNVSTLELGDSALYLCASSLEGGVSYEQYFGPGTRLTVT.

The CDR3 nucleotides read TGTGCCAGCAGGGCACTTAGACAGGGCAATGAGCAGTTCTTC. Protein sequence: CASRALRQGNEQFF. The chain joins TRBV6-5 to TRBJ2-1; 7 nucleotides align to TRBD1. The CDR3 covers 14 residues. Per the germline V gene, CDR1 is MNHEY and CDR2 is SVGAGI. The ends lost 6 bases at V and 6 bases at J; junction bases unmatched: 8.

The chain employs TRBV21-1 and TRBJ2-1; the D call in the table, TRBD2, was not verified against the DNA. TRBV21-1 represents a pseudogene. The CDR3 loop spans 17 amino acids. Written as DNA, the CDR3 is TGTGCCAGCAGCAAACCTTGCTCCTGGAGACGCTACAATGAGCAGTTCTTC. Translating it yields CASSKPCSWRRYNEQFF.

The chain uses TRBV19 and TRBJ2-2; tentative D call: TRBD1 (5 bases). Trimming shortened V by 2 bases and J by 7 bases, and 11 bases separated the two germline ends. Germline lookup yields CDR1 LNHDA and CDR2 SQIVND (reference sequence). The CDR3 covers 14 residues. CDR3 residues: CASSITGGDGELFF. As DNA, the CDR3 is TGTGCCAGTAGTATAACAGGTGGTGACGGGGAGCTGTTTTTT.

The sample holds a few counts of this clone. V and J are TRBV7-3 and TRBJ2-7; possible D gene TRBD1, 6 bases. Trimming shortened V by 5 bases and J by 5 bases, and 16 bases separated the two germline ends. CDR1 is SGHTA and CDR2 is FQGTGA in the germline V gene. The CDR3 covers 14 residues. The DNA of the CDR3 is TGTGCCAGCAGCCTCAACCCAGGGGTCGACGAGCAGTACTTC. Its translation is CASSLNPGVDEQYF.

This chain connects TRBV28 to TRBJ2-1; a weak D match, TRBD1 (6 bases). The CDR3 contains 18 residues. The V gene lost 5 bases and the J gene lost 1 base, with 21 bases spanning the gap. Germline loops: CDR1 MDHEN, CDR2 SYDVKM. This CDR3 is CASSHPAPHRESYNEQFF. In nucleotides, the CDR3 is TGTGCCAGCAGTCACCCGGCCCCCCACAGGGAGTCCTACAATGAGCAGTTCTTC.

This clone turned up a few times. CDR3 amino acids: CASSYGRGGTEAFF. CDR3 in DNA: TGTGCCAGCAGCTATGGACGGGGTGGCACTGAAGCTTTCTTT. The chain carries TRBV5-5 and TRBJ1-1; D is unclear. CDR1 and CDR2 from the germline V gene are SGHKS and YYEKEE (reference sequence). This CDR3 region has 14 residues. The ends were cut back, 3 bases at V and 4 bases at J, with 13 bases in the middle.

The rearrangement joins TRBV2 to TRBJ1-2, with 8 bases fitting TRBD1. V trimming: 3 bases; J trimming: 4 bases; junction bases outside the gene matches: 10. This CDR3 contains 16 residues. CDR1 and CDR2 from the germline V gene are SNHLY and FYNNEI. CDR3 nucleotide sequence: TGTGCCAGCAGTGAGAGGGGTCAGGGGGCTCGCTATGGCTACACCTTC. It specifies CASSERGQGARYGYTF.

Here the CDR3 DNA reads TGTGCCAGCAGCTTAAGCGGGAGTGTCGAGACCCAGTACTTC. Translated: CASSLSGSVETQYF. This chain joins TRBV7-9 and TRBJ2-5, with 8 bases aligning to TRBD2. This CDR3 has 14 amino acids. Germline lookup yields CDR1 SEHNR and CDR2 FQNEAQ (reference sequence). V shed 2 bases and J 5 bases; nucleotides not matched to a gene: 4.

This chain uses TRBV7-2 with TRBJ2-5; D possibly corresponds to TRBD2 (7 bases). Trimming shortened V by 10 bases and J by 5 bases, and 14 bases separated the two germline ends. This CDR3 comprises 12 residues. Germline-derived CDR1 and CDR2 are SGHTA and FQGNSA. The CDR3 DNA reads TGTGCCACGCGCGGGGGCGAGGAGACCCAGTACTTC. Protein product: CATRGGEETQYF.

CDR3 sequence (DNA): TGTGCCAGCAACCCTACCGGGACAGGGGGGTACGGCTACACCTTC. Protein sequence: CASNPTGTGGYGYTF. The V call is TRBV21-1, the J call TRBJ1-2; the table's D call, TRBD1, has no DNA check behind it. TRBV21-1 is flagged as a pseudogene. The CDR3 sequence is 15 residues long.

CDR3 sequence: CSASRGGMNTEAFF. The CDR3 DNA is TGCAGTGCCAGTCGGGGGGGTATGAACACTGAAGCTTTCTTT. The J gene is TRBJ1-1, the V gene TRBV20-1; a weak D match, TRBD1 (5 bases). V was shortened by 6 bases and J by 0 bases, with 14 bases between the two germline ends. Looked up from germline, CDR1 is DFQATT and CDR2 is SNEGSKA (reference sequence). The CDR3 runs 14 residues.

Only one count was recorded for this clone. V and J are TRBV7-8 and TRBJ2-1; 9 bases align to TRBD2. The CDR3 totals 15 residues. Germline lookup yields CDR1 SGHVS and CDR2 FQNEAQ. The J segment lost 5 bases and the V segment lost 2 bases, leaving 4 bases of the junction unmatched. CDR3 sequence: CASSLLAGAHNEQFF. DNA for the CDR3: TGTGCCAGCAGCTTATTAGCGGGAGCTCACAATGAGCAGTTCTTC. Using reference TRBV7-8 and TRBJ2-1 for the parts outside the CDR3, the full variable domain is GAGVSQSPRYKVAKRGQDVALRCDPISGHVSLFWYQQALGQGPEFLTYFQNEAQLDKSGLPSDRFFAERPEGSVSTLKIQRTQQEDSAVYLCASSLLAGAHNEQFFGPGTRLTVL.

The rearrangement joins TRBV9 to TRBJ1-3; no definite D call. CDR3 length: 14 amino acids. Trimming removed 4 bases from V and 4 bases from J, with 12 bases in between. From germline, CDR1 is SGDLS and CDR2 YYNGEE. CDR3 protein: CASSPWHTGNTIYF. CDR3 in DNA: TGTGCCAGCAGCCCCTGGCACACGGGAAACACCATATATTTT.